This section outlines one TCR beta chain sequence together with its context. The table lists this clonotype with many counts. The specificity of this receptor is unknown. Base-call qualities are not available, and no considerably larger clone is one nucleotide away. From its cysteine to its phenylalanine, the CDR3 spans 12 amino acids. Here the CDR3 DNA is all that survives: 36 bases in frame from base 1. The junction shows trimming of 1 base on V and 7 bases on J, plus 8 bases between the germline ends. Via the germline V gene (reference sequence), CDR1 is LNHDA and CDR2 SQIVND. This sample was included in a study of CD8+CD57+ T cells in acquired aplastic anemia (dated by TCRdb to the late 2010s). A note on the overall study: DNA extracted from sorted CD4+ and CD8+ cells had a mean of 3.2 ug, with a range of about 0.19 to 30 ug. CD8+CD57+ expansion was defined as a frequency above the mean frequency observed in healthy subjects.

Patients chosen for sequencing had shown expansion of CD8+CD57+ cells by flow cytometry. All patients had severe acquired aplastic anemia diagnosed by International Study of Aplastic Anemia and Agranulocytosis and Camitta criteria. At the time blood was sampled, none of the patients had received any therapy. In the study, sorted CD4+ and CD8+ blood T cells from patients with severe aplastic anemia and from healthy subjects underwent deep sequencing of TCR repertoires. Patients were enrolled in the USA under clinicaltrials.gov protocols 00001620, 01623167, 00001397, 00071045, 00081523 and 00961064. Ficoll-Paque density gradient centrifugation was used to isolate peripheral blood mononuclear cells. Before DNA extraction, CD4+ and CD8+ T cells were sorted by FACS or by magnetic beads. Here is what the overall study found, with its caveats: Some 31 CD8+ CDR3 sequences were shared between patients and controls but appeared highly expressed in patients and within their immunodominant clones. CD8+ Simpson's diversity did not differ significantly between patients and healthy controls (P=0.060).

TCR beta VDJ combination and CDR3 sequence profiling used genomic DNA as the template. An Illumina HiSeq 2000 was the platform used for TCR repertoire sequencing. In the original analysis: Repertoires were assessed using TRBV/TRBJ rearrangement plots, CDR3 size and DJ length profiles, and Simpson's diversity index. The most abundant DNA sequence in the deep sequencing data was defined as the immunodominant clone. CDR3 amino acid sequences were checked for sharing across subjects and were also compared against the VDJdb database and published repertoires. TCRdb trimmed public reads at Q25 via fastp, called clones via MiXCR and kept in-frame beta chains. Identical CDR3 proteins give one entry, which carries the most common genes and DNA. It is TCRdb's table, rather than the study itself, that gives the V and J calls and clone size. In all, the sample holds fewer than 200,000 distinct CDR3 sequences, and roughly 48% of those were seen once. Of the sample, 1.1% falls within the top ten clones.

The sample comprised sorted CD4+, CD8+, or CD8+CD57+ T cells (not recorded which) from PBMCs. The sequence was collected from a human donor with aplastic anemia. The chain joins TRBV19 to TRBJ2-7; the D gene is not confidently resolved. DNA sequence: TGTGCCAGTAGTATAGCTCTTGGGGAGCAGTACTTC. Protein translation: CASSIALGEQYF.